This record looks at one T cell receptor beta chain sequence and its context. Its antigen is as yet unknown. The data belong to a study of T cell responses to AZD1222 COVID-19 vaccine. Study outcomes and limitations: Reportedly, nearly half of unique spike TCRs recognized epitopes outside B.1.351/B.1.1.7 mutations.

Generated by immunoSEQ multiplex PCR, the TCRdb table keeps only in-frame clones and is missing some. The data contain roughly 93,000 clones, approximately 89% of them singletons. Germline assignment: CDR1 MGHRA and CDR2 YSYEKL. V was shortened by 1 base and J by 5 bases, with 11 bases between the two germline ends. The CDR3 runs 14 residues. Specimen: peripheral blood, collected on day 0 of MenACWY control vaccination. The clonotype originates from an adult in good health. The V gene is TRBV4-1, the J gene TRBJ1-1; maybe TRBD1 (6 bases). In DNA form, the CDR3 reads TGCGCCAGCAGCCAAGCCCAGGGGTTTACTGAAGCTTTCTTT. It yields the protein CASSQAQGFTEAFF.